A selection of T cell receptor beta chains follows, all from one sample in a study of STAT5B mutations in CD4+ large granular lymphocyte leukemia. The assay was immunoSEQ multiplex PCR, and TCRdb's table has in-frame clones only and misses some. This sample has roughly 30,000 clones; around 85% occur once, and the top ten carry about 6%. Sequences were obtained from CD4+ T cells from blood buffy coats. The receptors were gathered from a human donor in good health. Both conserved end residues are part of each CDR3. A D gene is named only where the DNA matches it firmly. The size of a clone is reported for some rows only, either as once, few or many, or as a class for expanded clones.

few	TRBV4-1	TRBJ1-4	TRBD1	CASSQVFGQGNEKLFF	TGCGCCAGCAGCCAAGTTTTTGGACAGGGGAATGAAAAACTGTTTTTT
.	TRBV12-5	TRBJ1-1	.	CASGLETGRAEAFF	TGTGCTAGTGGTTTGGAAACAGGGAGGGCTGAAGCTTTCTTT
.	TRBV10-1	TRBJ2-1	.	CACGIGSYNEQFF	TGCGCCTGCGGCATCGGGTCCTACAATGAGCAGTTCTTC
.	TRBV5-4	TRBJ2-3	TRBD2	CASRPGTSGGAFDTQYF	TGTGCCAGCAGACCCGGGACTAGCGGGGGGGCATTTGATACGCAGTATTTT
.	TRBV5-4	TRBJ1-6	.	CASSGLDGNSPLHF	TGTGCCAGCAGCGGATTAGACGGGAATTCACCCCTCCACTTT
.	TRBV7-9	TRBJ2-1	.	CASSFKQVYNEQFF	TGTGCCAGCAGCTTCAAACAGGTCTACAATGAGCAGTTCTTC
once	TRBV10-1	TRBJ2-5	.	CASLETQYF	TGCGCCAGTTTAGAGACCCAGTACTTC
.	TRBV7-2	TRBJ2-1	.	CASSLAPGEYNEQFF	TGTGCCAGCAGCTTAGCGCCAGGGGAATACAATGAGCAGTTCTTC
.	TRBV7-6	TRBJ2-2	TRBD1	CASSLAGQDRPSGTGELFF	TGTGCCAGCAGCTTAGCCGGCCAGGACAGGCCCTCGGGTACCGGGGAGCTGTTTTTT
.	TRBV10-3	TRBJ2-7	.	CAISDGTSYEQYF	TGTGCCATCAGTGACGGCACCTCCTACGAGCAGTACTTC
.	TRBV11-2	TRBJ1-5	.	CASSLVTGGNQPQHF	TGTGCCAGCAGCTTAGTAACAGGTGGCAATCAGCCCCAGCATTTT
.	TRBV7-8	TRBJ1-6	.	CASSPKEAGYNSPLHF	TGTGCCAGCAGTCCAAAAGAGGCAGGGTATAATTCACCCCTCCACTTT
.	TRBV10-3	TRBJ2-3	.	CAISESTDTQYF	TGTGCCATCAGTGAGTCAACAGATACGCAGTATTTT
.	TRBV19	TRBJ2-4	TRBD1	CASSDRFSNIQYF	TGTGCCAGTTCGGACAGGTTCAGCAACATTCAGTACTTC
.	TRBV7-8	TRBJ1-1	.	CASSFSTEAFF	TGTGCCAGCAGCTTTAGTACTGAAGCTTTCTTT
.	TRBV27	TRBJ1-1	.	CASSLTSPNTEAFF	TGTGCCAGCAGTTTAACTTCCCCGAACACTGAAGCTTTCTTT
.	TRBV5-6	TRBJ1-2	.	CASRLGTTVYGYTF	TGTGCCAGCAGGCTAGGAACCACAGTTTATGGCTACACCTTC
.	TRBV5-4	TRBJ2-4	TRBD1	CASSNLDREAKNIQYF	TGTGCCAGCAGCAACCTCGACAGGGAAGCCAAAAACATTCAGTACTTC
.	TRBV7-9	TRBJ2-7	TRBD2	CASSAGGGFSYEQYF	TGTGCCAGCAGCGCCGGCGGGGGTTTTTCCTACGAGCAGTACTTC
once	TRBV7-8	TRBJ1-1	.	CASSLSQGNTEAFF	TGTGCCAGCAGCTTATCACAGGGAAACACTGAAGCTTTCTTT
.	TRBV28	TRBJ1-5	.	CASSWYSNQPQHF	TGTGCCAGCAGTTGGTATAGCAATCAGCCCCAGCATTTT
.	TRBV6-6	TRBJ2-1	TRBD2	CASSSHSLAGRNEQFF	TGTGCCAGCAGTTCACACTCCCTAGCGGGGAGGAATGAGCAGTTCTTC
.	TRBV5-5	TRBJ1-1	TRBD1	CASSETGEGTEAFF	TGTGCCAGCAGCGAAACAGGGGAAGGGACTGAAGCTTTCTTT
.	TRBV19	TRBJ1-3	.	CASSAIQGTGNTIYF	TGTGCCAGTAGTGCAATACAGGGAACTGGAAACACCATATATTTT
once	TRBV11-3	TRBJ2-3	TRBD2	CASSLGTSGGTDTQYF	TGTGCCAGCAGCTTAGGGACTAGCGGGGGCACAGATACGCAGTATTTT
.	TRBV21-1	TRBJ2-7	.	CASSKGQHTSYEQYF	TGTGCCAGCAGCAAAGGACAGCACACCTCCTACGAGCAGTACTTC
.	TRBV5-4	TRBJ2-1	.	CASSLGPPNEQFF	TGTGCCAGCAGCTTGGGACCTCCCAATGAGCAGTTCTTC
few	TRBV18	TRBJ2-7	TRBD1	CASSPIPGQGGYEQYF	TGTGCCAGCTCACCAATTCCGGGACAGGGTGGCTACGAGCAGTACTTC
once	TRBV28	TRBJ2-3	.	CASRWASKLDTQYF	TGTGCCTCCAGGTGGGCCTCAAAGTTGGATACGCAGTATTTT
.	TRBV7-2	TRBJ2-3	.	CASSLVRTAVTDTQYF	TGTGCCAGCAGCTTAGTCAGGACGGCGGTTACAGATACGCAGTATTTT
.	TRBV4-2	TRBJ2-3	.	CACNMLSGDDTQYF	TGTGCCTGTAATATGCTGAGTGGGGACGATACGCAGTATTTT
.	TRBV6-1	TRBJ1-6	.	CASSEEGSSYNSPLHF	TGTGCCAGCAGTGAAGAGGGCAGCTCCTATAATTCACCCCTCCACTTT
.	TRBV7-2	TRBJ1-2	TRBD1	CASSQRQGLSYGYTF	TGTGCCAGCAGCCAGAGACAGGGGCTGAGCTATGGCTACACCTTC
.	TRBV6-5	TRBJ1-6	.	CASSSGRGDSPLHF	TGTGCCAGCAGCTCTGGAAGGGGCGATTCACCCCTCCACTTT
.	TRBV13	TRBJ1-1	.	CASSLGRGTEAFF	TGTGCCAGCAGCTTAGGCAGGGGCACTGAAGCTTTCTTT
.	TRBV6-5	TRBJ2-2	.	CASSYSGTENTGELFF	TGTGCCAGCAGTTACTCAGGGACGGAGAACACCGGGGAGCTGTTTTTT
few	TRBV19	TRBJ2-3	TRBD2	CASSSERGSTDTQYF	TGTGCCAGTAGTTCCGAGCGGGGGAGCACAGATACGCAGTATTTT
.	TRBV7-2	TRBJ2-3	.	CASSLVWRGASDTQYF	TGTGCCAGCAGCTTAGTCTGGAGGGGGGCCTCAGATACGCAGTATTTT
.	TRBV19	TRBJ1-5	.	CASTKGRSNQPQHF	TGTGCCTCGACGAAGGGCAGGAGCAATCAGCCCCAGCATTTT
.	TRBV11-2	TRBJ1-2	.	CASPPEGNYGYTF	TGTGCCAGCCCCCCCGAGGGTAACTATGGCTACACCTTC
once	TRBV7-2	TRBJ2-3	.	CASSSPSTDTQYF	TGTGCCAGCAGCTCCCCTAGTACAGATACGCAGTATTTT